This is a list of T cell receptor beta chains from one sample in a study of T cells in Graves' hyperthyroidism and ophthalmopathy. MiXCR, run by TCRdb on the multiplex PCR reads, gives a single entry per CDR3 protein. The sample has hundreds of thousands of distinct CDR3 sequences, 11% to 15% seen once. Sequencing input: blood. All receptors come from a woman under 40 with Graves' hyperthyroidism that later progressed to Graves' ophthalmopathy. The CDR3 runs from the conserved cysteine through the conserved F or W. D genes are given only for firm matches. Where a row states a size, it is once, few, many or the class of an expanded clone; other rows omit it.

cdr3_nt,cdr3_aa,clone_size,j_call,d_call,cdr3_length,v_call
TGTGCCACCAGTGATCCGGCGGGAGATACGCAGTATTTT,CATSDPAGDTQYF,many,TRBJ2-3,NA,13,TRBV24-1
TGTGCCAGCAGCCGGACAGGGAATGGCTACACCTTC,CASSRTGNGYTF,many,TRBJ1-2,TRBD1,12,TRBV12-3/TRBV12-4
TGTGCCGTATTAGCGTACGAGAGCTCCTACAATGAGCAGTTCTTC,CAVLAYESSYNEQFF,many,TRBJ2-1,NA,15,TRBV5-8
TGTGCCAGCACCGACAGGGGGCGAGAGGATACGCAGTATTTT,CASTDRGREDTQYF,many,TRBJ2-3,TRBD1,14,TRBV12-3/TRBV12-4
TGTGCCAGCAGCTTCCGGGACAGGAGGTTGGACGAGCAGTACTTC,CASSFRDRRLDEQYF,NA,TRBJ2-7,TRBD1,15,TRBV5-4
TGCAGCGCCACAGGGGGCACCGGGGAGCTGTTTTTT,CSATGGTGELFF,NA,TRBJ2-2,TRBD1,12,TRBV29-1
TGTGCCAGCATGTTGCGCCTCTTTAATTCACCCCTCCACTTT,CASMLRLFNSPLHF,NA,TRBJ1-6,NA,14,TRBV6-5
TGTGCCAGCAACGGGGGGCCCCTGCGCGAGCAGTACTTC,CASNGGPLREQYF,many,TRBJ2-7,NA,13,TRBV28
TGTGCCAGTAGTATTACTTCTTGGCTAGCGGGAGGGAGGACCACCGGGGAGCTGTTTTTT,CASSITSWLAGGRTTGELFF,NA,TRBJ2-2,TRBD2,20,TRBV19
TGCGCCAGCAGCCAAAGATCTTATATCCCGGGACAGGGCTTGGAGACCCAGTACTTC,CASSQRSYIPGQGLETQYF,NA,TRBJ2-5,TRBD1,19,TRBV4-1
TGTGCCACCAGTGCCTCGAACGGGGCCAACGTCCTGACTTTC,CATSASNGANVLTF,NA,TRBJ2-6,NA,14,TRBV24-1
TGTGCCATCACGCCAGGGGCACAAGAGACCCAGTACTTC,CAITPGAQETQYF,few,TRBJ2-5,NA,13,TRBV10-3
TGTGCCAGCAGTTCCTCAGGGGGAGGGACCACTGAAGCTTTCTTT,CASSSSGGGTTEAFF,NA,TRBJ1-1,TRBD1,15,TRBV28
TGCAGCGTTGAGTATTCGGCAGCCCTACCGGTATACAATGAGCAGTTCTTC,CSVEYSAALPVYNEQFF,many,TRBJ2-1,NA,17,TRBV29-1
TGCAGCGTTGAAGATCGCAGCGGGAGTTTAGTGAATGAGCAGTTCTTC,CSVEDRSGSLVNEQFF,many,TRBJ2-1,TRBD2,16,TRBV29-1
TGCAGCTTAGCGGGAGGGTCCACAGATACGCAGTATTTT,CSLAGGSTDTQYF,many,TRBJ2-3,TRBD2,13,TRBV29-1
TGTGCCAGCAGTTACTCGATAGGGATCACTGAAGCTTTCTTT,CASSYSIGITEAFF,NA,TRBJ1-1,NA,14,TRBV6-2/TRBV6-3
TGCAGCGTTGAATACCGCCACGGTGAGCAGTTCTTC,CSVEYRHGEQFF,few,TRBJ2-1,NA,12,TRBV29-1
TGTGCCAGCAGTTACCAGCGGTCTGGGCATGAGCAGTTCTTC,CASSYQRSGHEQFF,many,TRBJ2-1,NA,14,TRBV6-6
TGTGCCAGCAGCACCCGGACTCGATTGGGTGGTGAGCAGTTCTTC,CASSTRTRLGGEQFF,many,TRBJ2-1,NA,15,TRBV14
TGTGCCAGCAGCTTAGTGGGACTAGCGGGAGTGAACACCGGGGAGCTGTTTTTT,CASSLVGLAGVNTGELFF,few,TRBJ2-2,TRBD2,18,TRBV7-9
TGCAGTGCTGCCGAGGTGGGGCAGGGGAGCAACTATGGCTACACCTTC,CSAAEVGQGSNYGYTF,many,TRBJ1-2,NA,16,TRBV20-1
TGCGCCAGCAGCCATCGGGACAGGGACCATGAGCAGTTCTTC,CASSHRDRDHEQFF,many,TRBJ2-1,TRBD1,14,TRBV4-1
TGTGCCAGCTCACCACCGCGTCTAGCGGGAGGTAATGAGCAGTTCTTC,CASSPPRLAGGNEQFF,NA,TRBJ2-1,TRBD2,16,TRBV18
TGTGCCAGCAGCCAGGTCGGCGGCTCACCCCTCCACTTT,CASSQVGGSPLHF,NA,TRBJ1-6,NA,13,TRBV14
TGTGCCAGCAGTTACCCCTTACGATTGACAGGGGGTAATAAAAACATTCAGTACTTC,CASSYPLRLTGGNKNIQYF,NA,TRBJ2-4,TRBD1,19,TRBV6-2/TRBV6-3
TGTGCCAGCAGTTTACCCACGGGACACTACACAGATACGCAGTATTTT,CASSLPTGHYTDTQYF,many,TRBJ2-3,NA,16,TRBV12-3/TRBV12-4